This passage covers 27 T cell receptor beta chains from one sample sequenced in a study of T cell responses to AZD1222 COVID-19 vaccine. Profiling relied on immunoSEQ multiplex PCR, and the TCRdb table lists in-frame clones only, not all of them. The data show about 110,000 clones, over 80% seen once. This specimen consisted of peripheral blood, obtained 28 days after the second AZD1222 dose. These receptors were taken from an adult who received the AZD1222 COVID-19 vaccine.

This rearrangement joins TRBV6-1 to TRBJ2-1, with 10 bases fitting TRBD2. Germline V gene lookup returns CDR1 MNHNS and CDR2 SASEGT. The CDR3 loop spans 16 amino acids. Germline trimming cut 0 bases from V and 7 bases from J; bases unmatched to any gene: 6. CDR3 coding DNA: TGTGCCAGCAGTGAAGCCGCGCTAGCGGGGGATAATGAGCAGTTCTTC. Translation gives CASSEAALAGDNEQFF.

In its sample, this clone was seen once. The chain is built from TRBV5-6 and TRBJ2-1, with D hard to call. The V end was cut by 0 bases, the J end by 3 bases, with 10 bases between. This CDR3 contains 15 residues. CDR1 and CDR2 from the germline V gene are SGHDT and YYEEEE. CDR3 nucleotides: TGTGCCAGCAGCTTGGTTACAGCAATCTACAATGAGCAGTTCTTC. Translated: CASSLVTAIYNEQFF.

The chain joins TRBV5-6 to TRBJ2-5; D perhaps matches TRBD2 (5 bases). The V end lost 4 bases, the J end lost 7 bases, and 17 bases lay between the germline ends. In germline, CDR1 is SGHDT, CDR2 YYEEEE. This CDR3 is built from 14 residues. Here the CDR3 reads CASSSRTREGTQYF. The CDR3, as DNA: TGTGCCAGCAGCAGCCGGACTCGTGAGGGGACCCAGTACTTC.

The rearrangement joins TRBV11-2 to TRBJ2-1; the D gene is possibly TRBD2 (5 bases). The V and J ends lost 1 base and 5 bases respectively, with 18 bases between them. CDR1 and CDR2 from the germline V gene are SGHAT and FQNNGV. The CDR3 loop spans 17 amino acids. CDR3 sequence reads: CASSLGPRGYGNNEQFF. CDR3 DNA: TGTGCCAGCAGCTTAGGCCCCCGGGGATACGGGAACAATGAGCAGTTCTTC.

CDR3 amino acids: CSVVGLGDTEAFF. For the CDR3, the DNA is TGCAGCGTTGTCGGTCTCGGGGACACTGAAGCTTTCTTT. V is TRBV29-1 and J is TRBJ1-1; D remains ambiguous. The germline V gene encodes CDR1 SQVTM and CDR2 ANQGSEA. The CDR3 runs 13 residues. The V end lost 4 bases, the J end lost 3 bases, and 12 bases lay between the germline ends.

The chain uses TRBV5-1 and TRBJ1-3, with TRBD1 matching 7 bases. V dropped 1 base and J dropped 0; count of bases not matched to a gene: 4. Per germline, CDR1 SGHRS and CDR2 YFSETQ. The CDR3 is 16 residues long. The CDR3 protein is CASSLNTGASGNTIYF. DNA of the CDR3: TGCGCCAGCAGCTTGAATACAGGGGCCTCTGGAAACACCATATATTTT.

This clone came up once. The chain joins TRBV12-3 or TRBV12-4 to TRBJ1-2; 7 bases agree with TRBD1. The V segment lost 6 bases and the J segment 8 bases; nucleotides outside the gene matches: 9. The CDR3 is 13 residues long. CDR3 sequence: CASRERGQNGYTF. The CDR3 DNA reads as TGTGCCAGCAGGGAAAGGGGACAGAACGGCTACACCTTC.

The chain couples TRBV5-1 to TRBJ2-2, with unresolved D. CDR3 length equals 11 residues. The V gene's germline CDR1 is SGHRS and CDR2 YFSETQ. Trimming shortened V by 4 bases and J by 2 bases, and 0 bases separated the two germline ends. CDR3 residues: CASSNTGELFF. The DNA of the CDR3 is TGCGCCAGCAGCAACACCGGGGAGCTGTTTTTT.

The chain recombines TRBV18 with TRBJ1-4; tentatively, D is TRBD1 (5 bases). The V gene's germline CDR1 is KGHSH and CDR2 LQKENI. Trimming stripped 1 base from V and 6 bases from J, with 12 bases between. The CDR3 extends over 15 amino acids. The CDR3 protein is CASSPRAGSDEKLFF. The CDR3 coding sequence is TGTGCCAGCTCACCACGGGCAGGGTCTGATGAAAAACTGTTTTTT. The full variable domain, with the rest looked up from reference TRBV18 and TRBJ1-4, is NAGVMQNPRHLVRRRGQEARLRCSPMKGHSHVYWYRQLPEEGLKFMVYLQKENIIDESGMPKERFSAEFPKEGPSILRIQQVVRGDSAAYFCASSPRAGSDEKLFFGSGTQLSVL.

V gene TRBV3-1 (or the pseudogene TRBV3-2) combines with J gene TRBJ1-1; D ambiguous. This CDR3 has 11 amino acids. CDR1 LGHDT and CDR2 YNNKEL come from the germline V gene (reference sequence). Trimming took 5 bases from V and 7 from J, leaving 8 bases between them. The CDR3 DNA sequence: TGTGCCAGCAGCTCCTTGGATGAAGCTTTCTTT. Its translation: CASSSLDEAFF.

The chain employs TRBV2 and TRBJ1-1, with 8 bases identical to TRBD1. Germline V CDR1 and CDR2: SNHLY, FYNNEI. V was clipped by 0 bases and J by 6 bases; unmatched bases: 12. The CDR3 runs 17 residues. In DNA, the CDR3 is TGTGCCAGCAGTGAAGCGGGGGAGGGCAGGGGGCGAGCTGAAGCTTTCTTT. It specifies CASSEAGEGRGRAEAFF.

Here the CDR3 reads CASSETRTPGEAFF. The DNA for the CDR3 is TGTGCCAGCAGCGAGACCAGAACTCCAGGGGAAGCTTTCTTT. The chain uses TRBV9 and TRBJ1-1, with D possibly matching TRBD1 (5 bases). In germline, CDR1 is SGDLS, CDR2 YYNGEE. There are 14 residues in the CDR3. V was trimmed by 3 bases and J by 8 bases, leaving 17 bases between them.

J is TRBJ1-3 and V is TRBV5-6, with D hard to call. Germline V lookup: CDR1 SGHDT, CDR2 YYEEEE. V was clipped by 0 bases and J by 0 bases, with 7 bases between them. The CDR3 length is 15 residues. The CDR3 nucleotides read TGTGCCAGCAGCTTGGGAACGGCCTCTGGAAACACCATATATTTT. It codes for CASSLGTASGNTIYF.

This clone was observed a few times. The chain carries TRBV11-2 and TRBJ2-7, with D uncertain. Trimming removed 1 base at V and 0 bases at J, with 10 bases between. Germline lookup yields CDR1 SGHAT and CDR2 FQNNGV. The CDR3 totals 15 residues. The CDR3 DNA is TGTGCCAGCAGCTTAGTACAAACATCCTCCTACGAGCAGTACTTC. Translated: CASSLVQTSSYEQYF.

The chain has TRBV6-5 and TRBJ2-7, with 10 bases that match TRBD1. The J segment lost 2 bases and the V segment lost 5 bases, leaving 6 bases of the junction unmatched. Germline CDR1 is MNHEY and CDR2 is SVGAGI. The CDR3 runs 15 residues. CDR3 in amino acids: CASSKTGTGAYEQYF. The DNA of the CDR3 is TGTGCCAGCAGTAAAACCGGGACAGGGGCCTACGAGCAGTACTTC.

The rearrangement joins TRBV6-1 to TRBJ1-1; no firm D call. The CDR3 spans 13 residues. From germline, CDR1 is MNHNS and CDR2 SASEGT. V gave up 2 bases and J gave up 3 bases, with 7 bases separating them. CDR3 protein: CASSERADTEAFF. CDR3 DNA sequence: TGTGCCAGCAGTGAAAGGGCCGACACTGAAGCTTTCTTT.

V is TRBV27 and J is TRBJ1-1; 8 nucleotides agree with TRBD1. V gave up 5 bases and J gave up 0 bases; unmatched junction bases: 14. Germline CDR1 MNHEY, CDR2 SMNVEV (reference sequence). The CDR3 contains 18 residues. In DNA, the CDR3 is TGTGCCAGCAGTCAACTCCGGGACAGGAGATTTATGAACACTGAAGCTTTCTTT. Its translation: CASSQLRDRRFMNTEAFF.

CDR3 in DNA: TGTGCCAGCAGTGGGACGTCTGCCGGGCAGGGCCAGCCCCAGCATTTT. The encoded protein is CASSGTSAGQGQPQHF. The J gene is TRBJ1-5, the V gene TRBV6-1, with D possibly being TRBD1 (5 bases). There are 16 residues in the CDR3. V lost 4 bases, J lost 7 bases, and 20 bases lay in between. CDR1 MNHNS and CDR2 SASEGT come from the germline V gene.

V gene TRBV5-4 combines with J gene TRBJ2-5; 7 positions match TRBD1. Germline values: CDR1 SGHNT, CDR2 YYREEE (reference sequence). This CDR3 is built from 15 residues. V lost 1 base and J lost 1; bases outside the gene matches: 4. CDR3 loop: CASSLTGVGQETQYF. For the CDR3, the DNA is TGTGCCAGCAGCTTGACAGGGGTGGGCCAAGAGACCCAGTACTTC.

The CDR3 protein is CASSRKGSGRNSYEQYF. In nucleotides, the CDR3 is TGCGCCAGCAGCCGAAAGGGCAGTGGGCGAAACTCCTACGAGCAGTACTTC. The chain recombines TRBV5-1 with TRBJ2-7; D call uncertain. Germline V gene data show CDR1 as SGHRS and CDR2 as YFSETQ. There are 17 residues in the CDR3. V lost 4 bases and J 0 bases, leaving 20 bases between the germline ends.

CDR3 loop: CASSQSGTGGYEQYF. CDR3 DNA sequence: TGTGCCAGCAGTCAAAGTGGGACAGGGGGCTACGAGCAGTACTTC. V gene TRBV6-5 combines with J gene TRBJ2-7, with TRBD1 identical over 11 bases. Looked up from germline, CDR1 is MNHEY and CDR2 is SVGAGI. V lost 5 bases to trimming and J lost 3 bases; unmatched junction nucleotides: 6. The CDR3 length is 15 residues.

The chain couples TRBV5-1 to TRBJ1-1, with 7 bases fitting TRBD1. J was trimmed by 1 base and V by 4 bases; bases with no gene match: 7. CDR3 size: 15 residues. Looked up from germline, CDR1 is SGHRS and CDR2 is YFSETQ. CDR3 sequence reads: CASSMDGQANTEAFF. The CDR3 DNA sequence: TGCGCCAGCAGCATGGACGGACAGGCGAACACTGAAGCTTTCTTT.

V and J are TRBV2 and TRBJ1-1; no firm D call. Trimming removed 8 bases from V and 4 bases from J, with 14 bases in between. Germline V CDR1 and CDR2: SNHLY, FYNNEI. This CDR3 has 13 residues. The CDR3 nucleotides are TGTGCCAGCTCATCGTCCGGAGGCACTGAAGCTTTCTTT. As protein: CASSSSGGTEAFF.

The V call is TRBV18, the J call TRBJ1-2, with TRBD1 as a possible D gene (5 bases). The ends were cut back, 3 bases at V and 8 bases at J, with 16 bases in the middle. CDR3 size: 14 residues. The germline gives CDR1 KGHSH, CDR2 LQKENI. The CDR3 nucleotides are TGTGCCAGCTCACCTCAGGGACCGTCGGAAGGCTACACCTTC. Translation gives CASSPQGPSEGYTF. Full variable domain (outside the CDR3, taken from reference TRBV18 and TRBJ1-2): NAGVMQNPRHLVRRRGQEARLRCSPMKGHSHVYWYRQLPEEGLKFMVYLQKENIIDESGMPKERFSAEFPKEGPSILRIQQVVRGDSAAYFCASSPQGPSEGYTFGSGTRLTVV.

The chain recombines TRBV6-6 with TRBJ1-5, with 9 bases aligning to TRBD1. Germline V lookup: CDR1 MNHNY, CDR2 SVGAGI (reference sequence). The V and J ends lost 11 bases and 4 bases, in that order; junction bases with no gene match: 6. The CDR3 length is 13 residues. The CDR3: CASKQGANQPQHF. CDR3 in DNA: TGTGCCTCCAAACAGGGGGCGAATCAGCCCCAGCATTTT.

The V gene is TRBV7-2, the J gene TRBJ2-3; TRBD2 agrees at 7 bases. The V segment lost 4 bases and the J segment 4 bases; nucleotides outside the gene matches: 8. This CDR3 comprises 15 residues. Germline CDR1 and CDR2: SGHTA and FQGNSA. The CDR3 spells CASSSSPAGSDTQYF. CDR3 in DNA: TGTGCCAGCAGCTCCAGCCCAGCGGGATCAGATACGCAGTATTTT.

The V call is TRBV14, the J call TRBJ2-2; D might be TRBD1 (5 bases). CDR1 and CDR2 from the germline V gene are SGHDN and FVKESK. The CDR3 covers 14 residues. Trimming stripped 3 bases from V and 5 bases from J, with 10 bases between. CDR3: CASSHRVGTGELFF. The CDR3 coding sequence is TGTGCCAGCAGCCACAGGGTTGGAACCGGGGAGCTGTTTTTT.